Listed below are T cell receptor beta chains from one sample, sequenced in a study of OX40 agonist ivuxolimab in advanced cancers. Method: immunoSEQ multiplex PCR; TCRdb's copy keeps in-frame clones and lacks some. The data contain 55,000 to 60,000 clones, 93% of them singletons. The sequencing here drew on CD4+ or CD8+ T cells sorted from blood, taken in a trial of the OX40 agonist ivuxolimab. These receptors all come from an adult with an advanced solid tumor such as melanoma, head and neck, liver or kidney cancer. The CDR3 runs from the conserved cysteine through the conserved F or W. Fields, in order: CDR3 protein, CDR3 DNA, V gene, clone size, J gene, D gene. D genes are given only for firm matches. Rows may omit the clone size; those that give it use once, few, many or a size class.

CDR3 protein: CASSPPPGEPYSYEQYF
CDR3 DNA: TGTGCCAGCTCACCACCGCCTGGAGAACCCTACTCCTACGAGCAGTACTTC
V gene: TRBV18
clone size: .
J gene: TRBJ2-7
D gene: .

CDR3 protein: CASSSGGERGGTQYF
CDR3 DNA: TGTGCCAGCAGCTCCGGAGGGGAGCGAGGGGGTACGCAGTATTTT
V gene: TRBV9
clone size: .
J gene: TRBJ2-3
D gene: .

CDR3 protein: CASSIQGDETQYF
CDR3 DNA: TGTGCCAGCAGCATACAGGGGGACGAGACCCAGTACTTC
V gene: TRBV11-3
clone size: .
J gene: TRBJ2-5
D gene: TRBD1

CDR3 protein: CAIQGPGTDTQYF
CDR3 DNA: TGTGCCATCCAGGGTCCAGGGACAGATACGCAGTATTTT
V gene: TRBV10-3
clone size: once
J gene: TRBJ2-3
D gene: .

CDR3 protein: CASKKGYGELFF
CDR3 DNA: TGTGCCAGCAAGAAAGGGTACGGGGAGCTGTTTTTT
V gene: TRBV2
clone size: .
J gene: TRBJ2-2
D gene: .

CDR3 protein: CASSLTTTQGMEFGYTF
CDR3 DNA: TGTGCCAGCAGCTTAACCACAACACAGGGTATGGAGTTTGGCTACACCTTC
V gene: TRBV7-9
clone size: .
J gene: TRBJ1-2
D gene: .

CDR3 protein: CASSEAWHPEWRERTTDTQYF
CDR3 DNA: TGTGCCAGCAGTGAAGCGTGGCACCCCGAATGGAGGGAGCGCACCACAGATACGCAGTATTTT
V gene: TRBV6-1
clone size: .
J gene: TRBJ2-3
D gene: .

CDR3 protein: CASSLGGTTNQPQHF
CDR3 DNA: TGTGCCAGCAGCTTGGGGGGGACAACGAATCAGCCCCAGCATTTT
V gene: TRBV5-6
clone size: .
J gene: TRBJ1-5
D gene: .

CDR3 protein: CASSERGGQEGNQPQHF
CDR3 DNA: TGTGCCAGCAGTGAAAGGGGCGGACAGGAAGGCAATCAGCCCCAGCATTTT
V gene: TRBV2
clone size: .
J gene: TRBJ1-5
D gene: TRBD1

CDR3 protein: CASSFQNTEAFF
CDR3 DNA: TGTGCCAGCAGTTTCCAGAACACTGAAGCTTTCTTT
V gene: TRBV28
clone size: .
J gene: TRBJ1-1
D gene: .

CDR3 protein: CASSLIQETQYF
CDR3 DNA: TGTGCCAGCAGCCTTATACAAGAGACCCAGTACTTC
V gene: TRBV7-9
clone size: few
J gene: TRBJ2-5
D gene: .

CDR3 protein: CASSAPLAGADTQYF
CDR3 DNA: TGTGCCAGCAGCGCTCCTCTAGCGGGAGCAGATACGCAGTATTTT
V gene: TRBV7-2
clone size: .
J gene: TRBJ2-3
D gene: TRBD2

CDR3 protein: CASSLEVYEQYF
CDR3 DNA: TGTGCCAGCAGCTTAGAAGTCTACGAGCAGTACTTC
V gene: TRBV7-6
clone size: .
J gene: TRBJ2-7
D gene: .

CDR3 protein: CASSQEVAGGLNEQFF
CDR3 DNA: TGTGCCAGCAGCCAAGAGGTAGCGGGAGGGCTGAATGAGCAGTTCTTC
V gene: TRBV14
clone size: once
J gene: TRBJ2-1
D gene: TRBD2

CDR3 protein: CASSLFGETGELFF
CDR3 DNA: TGTGCCAGCAGTTTATTCGGAGAAACCGGGGAGCTGTTTTTT
V gene: TRBV28
clone size: .
J gene: TRBJ2-2
D gene: .

CDR3 protein: CASSKFPTGPYEQYF
CDR3 DNA: TGTGCCAGCAGCAAATTCCCAACAGGGCCCTACGAGCAGTACTTC
V gene: TRBV7-3
clone size: .
J gene: TRBJ2-7
D gene: .

CDR3 protein: CASSWTSGKTGPSSYEQYF
CDR3 DNA: TGTGCCAGCAGCTGGACTAGCGGGAAGACGGGCCCAAGCTCCTACGAGCAGTACTTC
V gene: TRBV13
clone size: .
J gene: TRBJ2-7
D gene: TRBD2

CDR3 protein: CASSIVSRVYAQETQYF
CDR3 DNA: TGTGCCAGTAGTATAGTTTCGAGAGTATACGCGCAAGAGACCCAGTACTTC
V gene: TRBV19
clone size: .
J gene: TRBJ2-5
D gene: .

CDR3 protein: CASSQVGEGRLNTEAFF
CDR3 DNA: TGCGCCAGCAGCCAAGTAGGAGAGGGCAGGTTGAACACTGAAGCTTTCTTT
V gene: TRBV4-3
clone size: .
J gene: TRBJ1-1
D gene: .

CDR3 protein: CSVEDRGYEQYF
CDR3 DNA: TGCAGCGTTGAGGACAGGGGCTACGAGCAGTACTTC
V gene: TRBV29-1
clone size: .
J gene: TRBJ2-7
D gene: TRBD1